Reported below is one TCR beta chain. Its antigen is not identified. This sample was taken from a study of cytotoxic CD8 clonotypes in ibrutinib-treated CLL. Broader study findings: At ibrutinib response, clonality increased, and at progression it declined back toward baseline.

Sequencing used immunoSEQ multiplex PCR; TCRdb keeps in-frame clones, though not all of them. The sample shows tens of thousands of clones, around 73% of them seen only once. The germline gives CDR1 SGHNT, CDR2 YYREEE (reference sequence). The CDR3 is made up of 15 amino acids. The germline V and J ends were trimmed by 4 bases and 2 bases, with 14 bases remaining between them. The starting material was PBMCs, obtained after 12 months of ibrutinib treatment. The chain recombines TRBV5-4 with TRBJ2-3; D not resolved. The source of this sequence is a human donor with chronic lymphocytic leukemia. CDR3 sequence reads: CASSIRKSLTDTQYF. For the CDR3, the DNA is TGTGCCAGCAGCATCCGTAAGAGCCTCACAGATACGCAGTATTTT.